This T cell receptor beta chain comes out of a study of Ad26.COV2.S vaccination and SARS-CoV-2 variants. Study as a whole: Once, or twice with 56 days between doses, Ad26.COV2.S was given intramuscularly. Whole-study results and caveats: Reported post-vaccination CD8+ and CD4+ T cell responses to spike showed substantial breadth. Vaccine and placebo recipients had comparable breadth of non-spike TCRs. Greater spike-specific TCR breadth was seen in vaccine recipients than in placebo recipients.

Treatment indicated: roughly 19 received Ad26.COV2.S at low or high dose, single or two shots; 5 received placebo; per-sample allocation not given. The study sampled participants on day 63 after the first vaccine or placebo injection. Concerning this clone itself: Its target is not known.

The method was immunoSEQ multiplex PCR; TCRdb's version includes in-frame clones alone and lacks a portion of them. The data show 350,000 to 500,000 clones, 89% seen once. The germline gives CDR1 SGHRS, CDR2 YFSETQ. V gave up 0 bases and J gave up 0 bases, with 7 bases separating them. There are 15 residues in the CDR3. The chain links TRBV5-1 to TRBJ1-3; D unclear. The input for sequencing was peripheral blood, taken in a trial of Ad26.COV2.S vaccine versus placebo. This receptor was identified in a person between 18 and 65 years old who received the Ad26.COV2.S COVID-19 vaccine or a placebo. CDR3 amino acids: CASSLVPNSGNTIYF. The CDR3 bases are TGCGCCAGCAGCTTGGTTCCGAACTCTGGAAACACCATATATTTT.